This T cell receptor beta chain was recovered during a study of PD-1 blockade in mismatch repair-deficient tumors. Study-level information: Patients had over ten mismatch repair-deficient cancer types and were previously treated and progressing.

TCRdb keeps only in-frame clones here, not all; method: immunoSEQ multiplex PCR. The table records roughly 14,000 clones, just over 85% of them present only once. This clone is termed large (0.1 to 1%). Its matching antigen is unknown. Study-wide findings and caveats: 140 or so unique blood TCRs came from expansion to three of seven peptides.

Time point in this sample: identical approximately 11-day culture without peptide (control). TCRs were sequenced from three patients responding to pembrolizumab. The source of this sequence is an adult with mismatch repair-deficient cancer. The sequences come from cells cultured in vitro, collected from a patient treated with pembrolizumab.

The CDR3 spells CASSPGGTNQPQHF. The CDR3 DNA follows: TGTGCCAGCAGCCCGGGGGGGACCAATCAGCCCCAGCATTTT. V gene TRBV27 combines with J gene TRBJ1-5; TRBD1 is a possible D gene (5 bases). The CDR3 is made up of 14 amino acids. Germline V lookup: CDR1 MNHEY, CDR2 SMNVEV (reference sequence). V lost 6 bases and J lost 3, with 12 bases in between.